This T cell receptor (beta chain) was obtained from a study of shared clonotypes between healthy human individuals. At least ten counts were recorded for this clone. The replicate PCRs on unsorted PBMC were given about 0.3 ug DNA, which is about 27,000 T cell genomes. Generated by immunoSEQ multiplex PCR, the TCRdb table keeps only in-frame clones and is missing some. Among roughly 490,000 clones listed, less than 80% were seen once. Germline-derived CDR1 and CDR2 are SGHDN and FVKESK. The germline V and J ends were trimmed by 5 bases and 0 bases, with 14 bases remaining between them. This CDR3 spans 15 amino acids.

The sequencing sample was made of PBMCs. The rearrangement links TRBV14 to TRBJ2-7; the D gene could be TRBD1 or TRBD2 (5 bases each). The source is a woman aged 40 to 50 in good health. Some clones in this sample may be carry-over from other donors' samples. The CDR3 region is CASSLGDGASYEQYF. CDR3 DNA sequence: TGTGCCAGCAGCTTAGGGGACGGGGCCTCCTACGAGCAGTACTTC.